A single sample gave rise to the 11 T cell receptor beta chains below, sequenced in a study of T cell responses to AZD1222 COVID-19 vaccine. The table came from immunoSEQ multiplex PCR; TCRdb's copy has only in-frame clones and leaves some out. The sample consists of over 110,000 clones, just over 90% of them appearing once. The sample here was peripheral blood, taken on day 0 of AZD1222 vaccination. The receptor source for this set is an adult in good health.

With respect to this clone: One end of the junction fails to match germline, which may point to a read error. This chain connects TRBV27 to TRBJ1-5, with D perhaps TRBD1 (5 bases). Germline lookup yields CDR1 MNHEY and CDR2 SMNVEV (reference sequence). The CDR3 has 17 residues. The CDR3 here is CASSPLSVGTQYHPQHF. CDR3 bases: TGTGCCAGCAGTCCCCTGAGTGTGGGGACCCAATATCACCCCCAGCATTTT.

The chain has TRBV7-2 and TRBJ2-3; D is tentatively TRBD1 or TRBD2 (5 bases each). Looked up from germline, CDR1 is SGHTA and CDR2 is FQGNSA. The ends were cut back, 2 bases at V and 1 base at J, with 13 bases in the middle. CDR3 length: 16 residues. The CDR3 here is CASSLQRGVGTDTQYF. CDR3 DNA sequence: TGTGCCAGCAGCTTACAGCGAGGGGTGGGCACAGATACGCAGTATTTT.

The chain carries TRBV30 and TRBJ2-5; D is unresolved. V lost 0 bases, J lost 4 bases, and 6 bases lay in between. The CDR3 is 12 amino acids. Germline assignment: CDR1 GTSNPN and CDR2 SVGIG (reference sequence). This CDR3 is CAWSVQGETQYF. In nucleotides, the CDR3 is TGTGCCTGGAGTGTACAAGGAGAGACCCAGTACTTC.

This chain links TRBV2 with TRBJ1-3; D remains ambiguous. CDR1 is SNHLY and CDR2 is FYNNEI in the germline V gene. The ends were cut back, 6 bases at V and 0 bases at J, with 15 bases in the middle. The CDR3 loop spans 16 amino acids. CDR3 region: CASSTENPSSGNTIYF. The CDR3 nucleotides are TGTGCCAGCAGCACCGAGAATCCGAGCTCTGGAAACACCATATATTTT.

The chain employs TRBV18 and TRBJ2-5; D not resolved. Germline V lookup: CDR1 KGHSH, CDR2 LQKENI. V gave up 2 bases and J gave up 4 bases, with 11 bases separating them. The CDR3 runs 14 residues. CDR3 sequence (DNA): TGTGCCAGCTCACCATCCGGGTTTCGAGAGACCCAGTACTTC. Translated: CASSPSGFRETQYF.

The genes are TRBV15 and TRBJ1-3; D call uncertain. CDR1 LNHNV and CDR2 YYDKDF come from the germline V gene (reference sequence). This CDR3 region has 15 residues. V gave up 3 bases and J gave up 4 bases, with 13 bases separating them. The CDR3 nucleotides read TGTGCCACCAGCAGGTTAAGAGTTCAGGGAAACACCATATATTTT. It specifies CATSRLRVQGNTIYF. Complete variable domain (other parts from reference TRBV15 and TRBJ1-3): DAMVIQNPRYQVTQFGKPVTLSCSQTLNHNVMYWYQQKSSQAPKLLFHYYDKDFNNEADTPDNFQSRRPNTSFCFLDIRSPGLGDTAMYLCATSRLRVQGNTIYFGEGSWLTVV.

The chain has TRBV9 and TRBJ2-2; TRBD1 matches at 8 bases. This CDR3 has 15 amino acids. Trimming cost V 4 bases and J 6 bases; bases outside gene matches: 8. In germline, CDR1 is SGDLS, CDR2 YYNGEE. The CDR3 DNA follows: TGTGCCAGCAGCCCCCTACAGGGGGATGCCGGGGAGCTGTTTTTT. It specifies CASSPLQGDAGELFF.

This chain links TRBV11-2 with TRBJ2-1; D gene uncertain. V was cut by 5 bases and J by 6 bases, with 11 bases left in between. CDR1 and CDR2 from the germline V gene are SGHAT and FQNNGV. The CDR3 contains 13 residues. In DNA, the CDR3 is TGTGCCAGCAGCCTACTCTCGACCAATGAGCAGTTCTTC. This codes for CASSLLSTNEQFF.

A note on this clone: Mismatch with germline at one junction end may stem from a read error. V is TRBV25-1 and J is TRBJ1-2; D remains ambiguous. CDR1 and CDR2 from the germline V gene are MGHDK and SYGVNS. This CDR3 is 11 amino acids long. The DNA of the CDR3 is TGTGCCAGCAGTGGCTTTACCCCCCCTATATTC. Translating gives CASSGFTPPIF.

The genes are TRBV20-1 and TRBJ1-2; TRBD1 is a possible D gene (5 bases). The length of the CDR3 is 13 residues. Per germline, CDR1 DFQATT and CDR2 SNEGSKA (reference sequence). V shed 3 bases and J shed 9 bases, with 17 bases lying between them. As DNA, the CDR3 is TGCAGTGCTAGTTCAGGGTTTACGGGGAGCTACACCTTC. Its protein is CSASSGFTGSYTF.

The rearrangement uses TRBV5-1 and TRBJ2-3; possible D gene TRBD2, 5 bases. This CDR3 has 14 amino acids. The V end lost 3 bases, the J end lost 3 bases, and 11 bases lay between the germline ends. Per germline, CDR1 SGHRS and CDR2 YFSETQ. The CDR3 sequence: CASSSTSTTDTQYF. The CDR3 bases are TGCGCCAGCAGCTCTACTAGTACGACAGATACGCAGTATTTT.